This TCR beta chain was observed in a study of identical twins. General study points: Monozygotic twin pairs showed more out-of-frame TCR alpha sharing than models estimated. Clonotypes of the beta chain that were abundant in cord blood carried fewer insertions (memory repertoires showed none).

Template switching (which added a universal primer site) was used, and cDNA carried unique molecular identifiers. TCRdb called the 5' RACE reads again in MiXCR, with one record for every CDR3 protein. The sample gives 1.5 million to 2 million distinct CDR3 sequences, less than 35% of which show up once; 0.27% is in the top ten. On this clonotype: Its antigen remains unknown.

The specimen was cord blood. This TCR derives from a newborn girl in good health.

The CDR3 sequence is CASSYNYPGTLPYEQYF. CDR3 DNA sequence: TGTGCCAGCAGTTACAACTACCCCGGGACTCTCCCCTACGAGCAGTACTTC. The chain has TRBV6-5 and TRBJ2-4; D may be TRBD2 (6 bases). The J call could be wrong; TRBJ2-7 is a better fit for the DNA end. Germline CDR1 MNHEY, CDR2 SVGAGI. The CDR3 spans 17 residues.